The rows below give T cell receptor beta chains drawn from one sample of a study of T cell repertoires in cytomegalovirus infection. Their specific antigens are unknown. TCRdb redid the calling of the reads with MiXCR, one entry per CDR3 protein. The sample shows about 920,000 distinct CDR3 sequences, around a third of them seen only once. This specimen consisted of cultured CD8+ T cells from PBMCs, obtained from culture after CMV antigen stimulation. Receptor source: a human donor in good health (CMV status not recorded). Some clones in this sample may be carry-over from other donors' samples. Each CDR3 is given with its conserved first and last residue. D genes are given only for firm matches. Clone size, where shown, is once, few, many, or a class for clones that have expanded.

v_gene	j_gene	len	d_gene	abundance	CDR3aa	CDR3nt
TRBV4-1	TRBJ2-5	13	NA	NA	CASSQFKLETQYF	TGCGCCAGCAGCCAATTTAAGCTCGAGACCCAGTACTTC
TRBV12-3/TRBV12-4	TRBJ2-1	19	TRBD2	NA	CASSPGTSGGRLSNNEQFF	TGTGCCAGCAGTCCGGGGACTAGCGGGGGGCGTCTCTCCAACAATGAGCAGTTCTTC
TRBV6-5	TRBJ2-2	19	TRBD1	few	CASSYYLPYRTGIAGELFF	TGTGCCAGCAGTTACTATCTACCCTATAGGACAGGGATAGCCGGGGAGCTGTTTTTT
TRBV6-2/TRBV6-3	TRBJ2-1	14	NA	NA	CASSYATVGNEQFF	TGTGCCAGCAGTTACGCAACAGTGGGCAATGAGCAGTTCTTC
TRBV19	TRBJ2-2	14	TRBD1	NA	CASKGTGGIGELFF	TGTGCCAGTAAGGGGACAGGGGGTATCGGGGAGCTGTTTTTT
TRBV6-6	TRBJ1-4	13	NA	NA	CASSPPRGTELFF	TGTGCCAGCAGTCCTCCGAGGGGTACGGAACTGTTTTTT
TRBV6-2/TRBV6-3	TRBJ2-2	16	TRBD1	few	CASSFGTGMNTGELFF	TGTGCCAGCAGTTTCGGGACAGGGATGAACACCGGGGAGCTGTTTTTT
TRBV28	TRBJ2-7	13	NA	NA	CAAGGGTIYEQYF	TGTGCAGCAGGAGGGGGGACGATCTACGAGCAGTACTTC
TRBV15	TRBJ2-6	15	NA	NA	CATSRVGNGANVLTF	TGTGCCACCAGCAGAGTCGGGAATGGGGCCAACGTCCTGACTTTC
TRBV19	TRBJ1-2	13	TRBD1	NA	CASSGQLDYGYTF	TGTGCCAGTTCGGGACAGCTCGACTATGGCTACACCTTC
TRBV6-1	TRBJ1-5	16	NA	few	CASRSTQGRGNQPQHF	TGTGCCAGCAGAAGTACACAGGGTCGGGGCAATCAGCCCCAGCATTTT
TRBV4-1	TRBJ1-1	15	NA	few	CASSQSETLTSEAFF	TGCGCCAGCAGCCAAAGCGAAACTCTGACGTCTGAAGCTTTCTTT
TRBV11-2	TRBJ2-3	16	TRBD2	NA	CASSLWSELAGGTQYF	TGTGCCAGCAGCTTATGGTCGGAGCTAGCGGGGGGAACGCAGTATTTT
TRBV27	TRBJ2-1	16	NA	NA	CASSQGKEGSYNEQFF	TGTGCCAGCAGTCAGGGGAAGGAGGGTTCCTACAATGAGCAGTTCTTT
TRBV19	TRBJ2-1	12	NA	NA	CASSISGDEQFF	TGTGCCAGCAGCATCTCCGGGGATGAGCAGTTCTTC
TRBV4-1	TRBJ1-4	16	TRBD1	few	CASSQDPGTGNEKLFF	TGCGCCAGCAGCCAAGATCCCGGGACAGGGAATGAAAAACTGTTTTTT
TRBV6-5	TRBJ1-1	15	NA	NA	CASSLEWGPNTEAFF	TGTGCCAGCAGCCTAGAATGGGGTCCGAACACTGAAGCTTTCTTT
TRBV12-3/TRBV12-4	TRBJ2-3	13	NA	few	CASSLPDTDTQYF	TGTGCCAGCAGTTTGCCAGACACAGATACGCAGTATTTT
TRBV4-1	TRBJ1-5	15	NA	NA	CASSQGAVRDQPQHF	TGCGCCAGCAGCCAAGGGGCAGTTAGGGATCAGCCCCAGCATTTT
TRBV12-3/TRBV12-4	TRBJ2-5	13	NA	NA	CASSLGFSGTQYF	TGTGCCAGCAGTTTAGGTTTTTCGGGGACCCAGTACTTC
TRBV6-1	TRBJ2-5	15	TRBD1	many	CASSDLGQLTETQYF	TGTGCCAGCAGTGATCTGGGACAGTTAACGGAGACCCAGTACTTC
TRBV6-6	TRBJ2-1	15	TRBD2	NA	CASNPSGGSYNEQFF	TGTGCCAGCAACCCGAGCGGGGGAAGCTACAATGAGCAGTTCTTC
TRBV7-6	TRBJ2-7	14	NA	few	CASSLVQETYEQYF	TGTGCCAGCAGCTTAGTGCAGGAAACCTACGAGCAGTACTTC
TRBV7-9	TRBJ2-6	14	NA	NA	CASSFLAGANVLTF	TGTGCCAGCAGCTTTTTAGCTGGGGCCAACGTCCTGACTTTC
TRBV6-6	TRBJ2-2	14	NA	NA	CASMRGGYTGELFF	TGTGCCAGCATGAGGGGAGGATACACCGGGGAGCTGTTTTTT
TRBV20-1	TRBJ1-1	15	TRBD1	NA	CSARDKDRGQREAFF	TGCAGTGCTAGAGATAAGGACAGGGGGCAACGTGAAGCTTTCTTT
TRBV19	TRBJ2-1	16	NA	NA	CASSLGEDLSYNEQFF	TGTGCCAGTAGTCTGGGAGAGGACTTATCCTACAATGAGCAGTTCTTC
TRBV6-6	TRBJ1-6	18	NA	NA	CASSSPLHWRGEYSPLHF	TGTGCCAGCAGTTCCCCCTTACATTGGAGGGGAGAGTATTCACCCCTCCACTTT
TRBV5-5	TRBJ2-1	12	NA	few	CASRLEGNEQFF	TGTGCCAGCAGGCTGGAGGGGAATGAGCAGTTCTTC
TRBV5-4	TRBJ1-2	16	NA	NA	CASSQGGLDFNYGYTF	TGTGCCAGCAGCCAAGGGGGATTGGATTTTAACTATGGCTACACCTTC
TRBV7-9	TRBJ2-3	16	TRBD2	few	CASSRTSGASTDTQYF	TGTGCCAGCAGCCGCACTAGCGGAGCTAGCACAGATACGCAGTATTTT
TRBV6-5	TRBJ1-1	13	NA	NA	CVSSETMNTEAFF	TGTGTCAGCAGTGAAACCATGAACACTGAAGCTTTCTTT
TRBV9	TRBJ2-1	14	NA	NA	CASSAPGTYNEQFF	TGTGCCAGCAGTGCTCCCGGGACCTACAATGAGCAGTTCTTC
TRBV7-6	TRBJ2-5	17	TRBD2	few	CASSLEEAIAGTGTQYF	TGTGCCAGCAGCTTAGAAGAGGCGATAGCGGGGACCGGGACCCAGTACTTC
TRBV4-3	TRBJ1-2	14	TRBD1	few	CASSHAQGQRDYTF	TGCGCCAGCAGCCACGCACAGGGACAGCGGGACTACACCTTC
TRBV7-9	TRBJ1-1	16	TRBD1	NA	CASSPQGGGMNTEAFF	TGTGCCAGCAGCCCTCAGGGGGGGGGGATGAACACTGAAGCTTTCTTT
TRBV27	TRBJ1-1	14	TRBD1	few	CASSFRQGLTEAFF	TGTGCCAGCAGTTTTCGACAGGGGTTAACTGAAGCTTTCTTT
TRBV12-3/TRBV12-4	TRBJ2-3	14	TRBD2	NA	CASRTTSGGGTQYF	TGTGCCAGCAGGACGACTAGCGGGGGGGGTACGCAGTATTTT
TRBV11-2	TRBJ2-7	15	NA	NA	CASSLVRKSSYEQYF	TGTGCCAGCAGCTTAGTCAGAAAGAGCTCCTACGAGCAGTACTTC
TRBV4-2	TRBJ2-1	16	NA	few	CASSLPGLASYNEQFF	TGTGCCAGCAGCCTCCCTGGGCTAGCCTCCTACAATGAGCAGTTCTTC
TRBV27	TRBJ2-1	14	NA	few	CASSLSTGTVEQFF	TGTGCCAGCAGTTTATCCACCGGGACCGTTGAGCAGTTCTTC
TRBV20-1	TRBJ2-5	16	TRBD2	NA	CSARPPLAGGRETQYF	TGCAGTGCTAGACCTCCCTTAGCGGGGGGCCGGGAGACCCAGTACTTC
TRBV28	TRBJ1-6	15	NA	once	CASSLDRSANSPLHF	TGTGCCAGCAGTTTAGACAGGTCGGCGAATTCACCCCTCCACTTT
TRBV18	TRBJ2-1	15	NA	NA	CASSPIPGGYNEQFF	TGTGCCAGCTCACCTATCCCCGGCGGGTACAATGAGCAGTTCTTC
TRBV20-1	TRBJ1-4	15	NA	few	CSARDPTESNEKLFF	TGCAGTGCTAGAGATCCGACAGAGAGTAATGAAAAACTGTTTTTT
TRBV7-8	TRBJ2-6	20	TRBD1	few	CASSLGAPPQGATGANVLTF	TGTGCCAGCAGCTTGGGGGCCCCTCCACAGGGGGCTACTGGGGCCAACGTCCTGACTTTC
TRBV15	TRBJ1-2	12	TRBD1	few	CATTDRSGGYTF	TGTGCCACTACGGACAGGTCCGGTGGCTACACCTTC
TRBV6-6	TRBJ1-5	16	NA	few	CASSRPPGMGNQPQHF	TGTGCCAGCAGCCGCCCCCCAGGTATGGGCAATCAGCCCCAGCATTTT
TRBV27	TRBJ1-1	14	NA	few	CASSLRGEATEAFF	TGTGCCAGCAGTCTCCGCGGGGAGGCCACTGAAGCTTTCTTT
TRBV28	TRBJ1-5	15	NA	NA	CASRWRAVLDQPQHF	TGTGCCAGTAGGTGGCGGGCAGTGTTGGATCAGCCCCAGCATTTT
TRBV7-6	TRBJ2-7	14	TRBD1	many	CASSPGGQFYEQYF	TGTGCCAGCAGCCCAGGGGGACAGTTCTACGAGCAGTACTTC
TRBV12-3/TRBV12-4	TRBJ2-1	15	TRBD2	NA	CASSLQLAGGLEQFF	TGTGCCAGCAGTTTACAACTAGCGGGGGGTCTTGAGCAGTTCTTC
TRBV15	TRBJ1-2	15	TRBD1	NA	CATRRGTAINYGYTF	TGTGCCACCCGGAGGGGGACAGCAATCAACTATGGCTACACCTTC
TRBV6-5	TRBJ1-1	16	NA	NA	CASSYSVQRSNTEAFF	TGTGCCAGCAGTTACTCAGTTCAAAGGAGTAACACTGAAGCTTTCTTT
TRBV7-9	TRBJ1-2	15	NA	few	CASSPSKGDNYGYTF	TGTGCCAGCAGCCCCTCTAAAGGGGATAACTATGGCTACACCTTC